The rows below give T cell receptor beta chains drawn from one sample of a study of control samples from healthy donors and cancer patients. Clones were sequenced by immunoSEQ multiplex PCR, and TCRdb holds only the in-frame ones, with some missing. Among 50,000 to 75,000 clones listed, about 82% were seen once. The material sequenced was blood. All receptors derive from a middle-aged man in good health. Each CDR3 is given with its conserved first and last residue.

>TRBJ1-2|12|TRBV28
CASSVSTRGYTF
>TRBJ1-2|14|TRBV19
CASRTSQGADGYTF
>TRBJ1-4|14|TRBV28
CASSMDRGREKLFF
>TRBJ2-1|16|TRBV3-1/TRBV3-2
CASSQGLAVSYNEQFF
>TRBJ2-5|14|TRBV7-3
CASSLNPSWETQYF
>TRBJ1-4|15|TRBV15
CATSRVTGLIEKLFF
>TRBJ1-4|13|TRBV10-3
CASGTGESEKLFF
>TRBJ2-3|17|TRBV28
CASSSPLRLADTDTQYF
>TRBJ2-3|15|TRBV11-1
CASSPWTGFSDTQYF
>TRBJ2-3|17|TRBV5-4
CASNLRLAGEVRDTQYF
>TRBJ1-6|15|TRBV30
CAWVDTSSYNSPLHF
>TRBJ1-1|13|TRBV2
CASGLSRNTEAFF
>TRBJ2-2|16|TRBV6-2/TRBV6-3
CASSTDGLAVVGELFF
>TRBJ2-7|13|TRBV11-3
CASSLPPSYEQYF
>TRBJ2-1|11|TRBV27
CASRKYNEQFF
>TRBJ1-3|15|TRBV7-9
CASSPDGKGGNTIYF
>TRBJ1-4|15|TRBV19
CASSRDREGNEKLFF
>TRBJ2-1|16|TRBV11-2
CASSPGGSGAYNEQFF
>TRBJ1-4|10|TRBV12-3/TRBV12-4
CAVGPGRLFF
>TRBJ2-1|12|TRBV5-6
CASSGDLNEQFF
>TRBJ2-3|15|TRBV7-9
CASSHGPFSTDTQYF
>TRBJ1-5|17|TRBV19
CASSIHPPRISNQPQHF
>TRBJ1-5|14|TRBV2
CASSMRTGNQPQHF
>TRBJ2-7|15|TRBV27
CASSLKRDRGLEQYF
>TRBJ2-3|17|TRBV7-2
CASSLDLVGGTTDTQYF
>TRBJ2-5|13|TRBV11-2
CASSRDNQETQYF
>TRBJ1-1|15|TRBV7-9
CASSLSGMGGTEAFF
>TRBJ2-1|15|TRBV2
CASSDPGTWADEQFF
>TRBJ2-1|16|TRBV28
CASRGGGTPSVNEQFF
>TRBJ1-4|15|TRBV19
CASSTGIWANEKLFF
>TRBJ2-3|19|TRBV7-2
CASSLEGLLAGGGSDTQYF
>TRBJ1-1|14|TRBV6-4
CASSSGTGGAPAFF
>TRBJ1-3|18|TRBV29-1
CSVTIPRQGGSSGNTIYF
>TRBJ2-3|14|TRBV6-1
CASSESTGLDTQYF
>TRBJ1-5|14|TRBV19
CASSGEYSNQPQHF
>TRBJ1-3|15|TRBV28
CASRASGGSGNTIYF
>TRBJ2-5|14|TRBV7-8
CASSSTAGVETQYF
>TRBJ1-2|14|TRBV28
CASSRQGANYGYTF
>TRBJ2-3|16|TRBV5-1
CASSLGASGGTDTQYF